This TCR beta chain was recorded in a study of OX40 agonist ivuxolimab in advanced cancers. Data came from immunoSEQ multiplex PCR; TCRdb stores just in-frame clones and leaves some out. The table records around 72,000 clones, 81% of them present only once. This TCR derives from an adult with an advanced solid tumor such as melanoma, head and neck, liver or kidney cancer. The material sequenced was CD4+ or CD8+ T cells sorted from blood, taken in a trial of the OX40 agonist ivuxolimab.

The CDR3 DNA is TGTGCCAGCAGTATTGACAGGGGGCCTTTTGCAAACACCATATATTTT. Protein: CASSIDRGPFANTIYF. The rearrangement links TRBV5-6 to TRBJ1-3; TRBD1 agrees at 10 bases. The CDR3 covers 16 residues. CDR1 is SGHDT, CDR2 YYEEEE, per germline. J lost 6 bases, V lost 5 bases, and 11 bases had no gene match. Together with reference TRBV5-6 and TRBJ1-3, the CDR3 gives the full variable domain: DAGVTQSPTHLIKTRGQQVTLRCSPKSGHDTVSWYQQALGQGPQFIFQYYEEEERQRGNFPDRFSGHQFPNYSSELNVNALLLGDSALYLCASSIDRGPFANTIYFGEGSWLTVV.